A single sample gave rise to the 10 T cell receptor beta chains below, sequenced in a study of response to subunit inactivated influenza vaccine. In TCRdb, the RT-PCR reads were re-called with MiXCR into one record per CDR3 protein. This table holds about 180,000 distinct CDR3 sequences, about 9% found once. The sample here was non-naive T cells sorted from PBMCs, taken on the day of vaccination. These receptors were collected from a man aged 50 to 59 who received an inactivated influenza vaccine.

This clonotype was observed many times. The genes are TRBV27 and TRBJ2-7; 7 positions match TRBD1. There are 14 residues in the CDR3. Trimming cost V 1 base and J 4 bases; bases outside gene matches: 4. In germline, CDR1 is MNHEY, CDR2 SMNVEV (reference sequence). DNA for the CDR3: TGTGCCAGCAGTTTATTAGGGGGCCGGTACGAGCAGTACTTC. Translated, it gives CASSLLGGRYEQYF.

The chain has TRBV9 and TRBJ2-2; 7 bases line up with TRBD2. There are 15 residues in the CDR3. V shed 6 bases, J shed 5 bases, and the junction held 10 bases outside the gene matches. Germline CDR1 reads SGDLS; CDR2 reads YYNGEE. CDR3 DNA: TGTGCCAGCAACGATGGCGGGAGACGAACCGGGGAGCTGTTTTTT. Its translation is CASNDGGRRTGELFF.

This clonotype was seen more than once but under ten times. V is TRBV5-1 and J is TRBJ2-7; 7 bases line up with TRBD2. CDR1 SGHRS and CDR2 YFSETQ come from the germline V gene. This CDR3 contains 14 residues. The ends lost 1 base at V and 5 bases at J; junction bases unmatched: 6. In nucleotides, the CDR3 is TGCGCCAGCAGCTTGACCGGGACTATTCACGAGCAGTACTTC. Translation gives CASSLTGTIHEQYF.

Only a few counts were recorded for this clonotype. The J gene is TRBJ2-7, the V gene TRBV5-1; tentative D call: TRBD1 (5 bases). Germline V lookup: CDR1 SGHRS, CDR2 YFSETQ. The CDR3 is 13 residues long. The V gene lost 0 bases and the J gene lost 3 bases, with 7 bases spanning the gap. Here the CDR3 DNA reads TGCGCCAGCAGCTTGGCAGGGATCTACGAGCAGTACTTC. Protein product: CASSLAGIYEQYF. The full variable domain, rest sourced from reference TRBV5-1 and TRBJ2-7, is KAGVTQTPRYLIKTRGQQVTLSCSPISGHRSVSWYQQTPGQGLQFLFEYFSETQRNKGNFPGRFSGRQFSNSRSEMNVSTLELGDSALYLCASSLAGIYEQYFGPGTRLTVT.

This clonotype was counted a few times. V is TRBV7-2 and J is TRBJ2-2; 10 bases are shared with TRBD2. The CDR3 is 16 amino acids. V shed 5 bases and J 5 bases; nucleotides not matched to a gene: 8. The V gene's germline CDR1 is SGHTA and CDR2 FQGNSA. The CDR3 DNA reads TGTGCCAGCAGCACCTCGAGCGGGAGGGTAACCGGGGAGCTGTTTTTT. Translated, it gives CASSTSSGRVTGELFF. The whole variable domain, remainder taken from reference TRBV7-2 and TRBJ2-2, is GAGVSQSPSNKVTEKGKDVELRCDPISGHTALYWYRQSLGQGLEFLIYFQGNSAPDKSGLPSDRFSAERTGGSVSTLTIQRTQQEDSAVYLCASSTSSGRVTGELFFGEGSRLTVL.

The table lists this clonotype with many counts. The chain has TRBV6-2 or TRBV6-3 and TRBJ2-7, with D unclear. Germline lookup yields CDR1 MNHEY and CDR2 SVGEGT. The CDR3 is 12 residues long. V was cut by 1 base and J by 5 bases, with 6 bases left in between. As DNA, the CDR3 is TGTGCCAGCAGTTACTTTGGGGACGAGCAGTACTTC. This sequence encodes CASSYFGDEQYF.

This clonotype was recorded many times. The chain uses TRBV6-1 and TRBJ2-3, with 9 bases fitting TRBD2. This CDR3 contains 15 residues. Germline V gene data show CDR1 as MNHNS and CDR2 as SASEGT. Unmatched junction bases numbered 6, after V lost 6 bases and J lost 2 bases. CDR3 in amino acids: CASSWTSDNTDTQYF. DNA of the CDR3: TGTGCCAGCAGCTGGACTAGCGATAACACAGATACGCAGTATTTT.

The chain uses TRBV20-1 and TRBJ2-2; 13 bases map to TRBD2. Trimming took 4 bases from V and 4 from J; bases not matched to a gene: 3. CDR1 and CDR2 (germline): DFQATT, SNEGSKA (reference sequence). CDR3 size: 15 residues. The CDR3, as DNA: TGCAGTGCTATGGGACTAGCGGGGCTCACCGGGGAGCTGTTTTTT. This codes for CSAMGLAGLTGELFF.

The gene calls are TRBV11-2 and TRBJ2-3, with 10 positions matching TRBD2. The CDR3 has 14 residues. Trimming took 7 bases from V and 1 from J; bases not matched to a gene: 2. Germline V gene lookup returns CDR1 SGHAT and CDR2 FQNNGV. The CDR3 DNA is TGTGCCAGCACCCTAGCGGGGGGCACAGATACGCAGTATTTT. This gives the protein CASTLAGGTDTQYF.

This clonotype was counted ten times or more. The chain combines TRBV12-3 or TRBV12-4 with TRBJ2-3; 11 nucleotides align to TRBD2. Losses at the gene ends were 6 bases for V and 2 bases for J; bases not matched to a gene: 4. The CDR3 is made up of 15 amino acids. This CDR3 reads CASSLAGGNTDTQYF. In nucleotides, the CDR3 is TGTGCCAGCAGCCTAGCGGGGGGAAACACAGATACGCAGTATTTT.